The 2 T cell receptor beta chains listed next were all sequenced from one sample in a study of technical replicates of blood from several donors. Measured with immunoSEQ multiplex PCR; TCRdb has only the in-frame clones, and not every one. This table holds 75,000 to 95,000 clones, 75% to 90% found once. Sequencing used T cells isolated from PBMCs. These receptors all come from a human donor in good health.

V is TRBV5-1 and J is TRBJ2-1, with 12 bases lining up with TRBD2. Germline CDR1 is SGHRS and CDR2 is YFSETQ. The CDR3 extends over 16 amino acids. The ends lost 0 bases at V and 8 bases at J; junction bases unmatched: 6. The CDR3 nucleotides read TGCGCCAGCAGCTTGGGACTAGCGGGAGCTAGGGATGAGCAGTTCTTC. Its protein is CASSLGLAGARDEQFF. The full variable domain, with the rest looked up from reference TRBV5-1 and TRBJ2-1, is KAGVTQTPRYLIKTRGQQVTLSCSPISGHRSVSWYQQTPGQGLQFLFEYFSETQRNKGNFPGRFSGRQFSNSRSEMNVSTLELGDSALYLCASSLGLAGARDEQFFGPGTRLTVL.

The chain is built from TRBV19 and TRBJ1-5; D gene uncertain. The CDR3 runs 14 residues. Trimming left V 3 bases short and J 5 bases short, with 11 bases between. Germline assignment: CDR1 LNHDA and CDR2 SQIVND (reference sequence). CDR3 DNA sequence: TGTGCCAGTAGTATTCTAACCGGGGATCAGCCCCAGCATTTT. It yields the protein CASSILTGDQPQHF.